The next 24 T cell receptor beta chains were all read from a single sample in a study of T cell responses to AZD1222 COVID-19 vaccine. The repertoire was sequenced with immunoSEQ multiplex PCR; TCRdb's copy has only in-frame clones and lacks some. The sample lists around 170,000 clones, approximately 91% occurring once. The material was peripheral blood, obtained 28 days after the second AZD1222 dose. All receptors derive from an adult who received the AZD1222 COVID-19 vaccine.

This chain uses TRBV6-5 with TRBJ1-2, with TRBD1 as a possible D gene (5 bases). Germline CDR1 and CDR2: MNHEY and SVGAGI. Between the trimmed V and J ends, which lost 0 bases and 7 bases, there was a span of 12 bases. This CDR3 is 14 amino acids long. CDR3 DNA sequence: TGTGCCAGCAGTTACTCGCCAGGGTTAGGTGGCTACACCTTC. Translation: CASSYSPGLGGYTF.

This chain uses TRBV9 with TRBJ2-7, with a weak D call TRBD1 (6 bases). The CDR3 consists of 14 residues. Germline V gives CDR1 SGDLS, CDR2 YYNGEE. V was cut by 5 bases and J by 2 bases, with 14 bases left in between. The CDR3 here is CASSSGTPPYEQYF. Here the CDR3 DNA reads TGTGCCAGCAGTTCCGGGACACCTCCCTACGAGCAGTACTTC.

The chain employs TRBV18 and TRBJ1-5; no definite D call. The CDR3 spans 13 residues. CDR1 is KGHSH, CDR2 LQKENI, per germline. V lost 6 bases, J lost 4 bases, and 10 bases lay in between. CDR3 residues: CASSDGSNQPQHF. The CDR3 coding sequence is TGTGCCAGCTCGGATGGTTCGAATCAGCCCCAGCATTTT.

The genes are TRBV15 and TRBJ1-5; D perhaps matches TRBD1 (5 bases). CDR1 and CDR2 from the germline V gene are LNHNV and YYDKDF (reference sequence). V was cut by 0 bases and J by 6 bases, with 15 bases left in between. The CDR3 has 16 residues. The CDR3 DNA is TGTGCCACCAGCAGAGATTTGGGGGGAACGGGTCAGCCCCAGCATTTT. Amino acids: CATSRDLGGTGQPQHF.

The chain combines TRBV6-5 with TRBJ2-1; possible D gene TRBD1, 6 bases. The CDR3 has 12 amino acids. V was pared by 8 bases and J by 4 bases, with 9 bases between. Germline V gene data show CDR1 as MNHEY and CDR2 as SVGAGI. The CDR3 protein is CASVTGYNEQFF. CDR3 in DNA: TGTGCCAGCGTAACAGGGTACAATGAGCAGTTCTTC.

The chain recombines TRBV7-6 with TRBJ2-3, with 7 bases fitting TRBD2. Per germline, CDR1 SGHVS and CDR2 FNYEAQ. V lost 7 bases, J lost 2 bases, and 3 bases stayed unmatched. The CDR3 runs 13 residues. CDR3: CASMRGNTDTQYF. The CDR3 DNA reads TGTGCCAGCATGCGGGGGAACACAGATACGCAGTATTTT.

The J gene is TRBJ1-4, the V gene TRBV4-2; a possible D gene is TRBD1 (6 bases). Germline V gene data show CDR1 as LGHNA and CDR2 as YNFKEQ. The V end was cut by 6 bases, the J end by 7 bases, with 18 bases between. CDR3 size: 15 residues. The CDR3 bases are TGTGCCAGCAGAGCAAACAGGGTAGGAGGTGAAAAACTGTTTTTT. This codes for CASRANRVGGEKLFF.

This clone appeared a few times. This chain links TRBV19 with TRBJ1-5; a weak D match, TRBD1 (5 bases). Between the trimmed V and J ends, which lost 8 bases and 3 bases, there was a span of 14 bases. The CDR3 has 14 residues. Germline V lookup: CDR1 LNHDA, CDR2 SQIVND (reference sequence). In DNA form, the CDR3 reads TGTGCCAGTCTCCAGGGTGCATTCAATCAGCCCCAGCATTTT. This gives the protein CASLQGAFNQPQHF.

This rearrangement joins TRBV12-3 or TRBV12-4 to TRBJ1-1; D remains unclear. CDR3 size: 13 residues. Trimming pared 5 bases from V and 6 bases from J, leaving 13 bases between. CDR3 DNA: TGTGCCAGCAGTCCCCATGTCTTGGCTGAAGCTTTCTTT. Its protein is CASSPHVLAEAFF.

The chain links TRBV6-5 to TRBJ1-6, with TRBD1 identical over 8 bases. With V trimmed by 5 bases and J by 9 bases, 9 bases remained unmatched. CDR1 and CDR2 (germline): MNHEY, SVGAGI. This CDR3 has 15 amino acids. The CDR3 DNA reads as TGTGCCAGCAGTCGGGGACAGGAGGCGGGTTCACCCCTCCACTTT. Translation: CASSRGQEAGSPLHF.

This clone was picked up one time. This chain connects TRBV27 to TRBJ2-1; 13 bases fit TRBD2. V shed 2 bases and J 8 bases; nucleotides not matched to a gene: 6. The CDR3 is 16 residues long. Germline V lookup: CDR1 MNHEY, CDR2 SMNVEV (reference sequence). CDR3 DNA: TGTGCCAGCAGTTTAAGGGGACTAGCGGGAATCTATGAGCAGTTCTTC. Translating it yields CASSLRGLAGIYEQFF.

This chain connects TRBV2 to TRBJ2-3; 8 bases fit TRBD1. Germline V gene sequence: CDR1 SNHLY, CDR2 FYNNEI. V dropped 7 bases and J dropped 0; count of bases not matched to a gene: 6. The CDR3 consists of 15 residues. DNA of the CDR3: TGTGCCAGCAATGGACAGGGATCTAGCACAGATACGCAGTATTTT. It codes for CASNGQGSSTDTQYF.

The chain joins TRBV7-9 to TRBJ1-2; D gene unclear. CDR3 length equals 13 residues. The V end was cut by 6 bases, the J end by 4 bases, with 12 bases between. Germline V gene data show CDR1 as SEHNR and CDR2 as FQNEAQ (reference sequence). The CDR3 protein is CASSPDGPYGYTF. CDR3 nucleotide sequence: TGTGCCAGCAGTCCCGACGGACCCTATGGCTACACCTTC.

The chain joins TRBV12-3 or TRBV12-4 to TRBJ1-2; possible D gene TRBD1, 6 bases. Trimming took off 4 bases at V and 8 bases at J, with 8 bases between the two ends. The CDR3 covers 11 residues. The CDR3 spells CASSSRGGYTF. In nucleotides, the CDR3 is TGTGCCAGCAGTTCCAGGGGCGGCTACACCTTC.

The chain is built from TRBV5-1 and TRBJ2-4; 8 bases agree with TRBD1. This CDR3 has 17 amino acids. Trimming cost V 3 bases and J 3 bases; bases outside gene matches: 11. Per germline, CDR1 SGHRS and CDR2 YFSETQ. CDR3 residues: CASSSTGQGADKNIQYF. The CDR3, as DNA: TGCGCCAGCAGCTCTACCGGCCAGGGGGCAGACAAAAACATTCAGTACTTC.

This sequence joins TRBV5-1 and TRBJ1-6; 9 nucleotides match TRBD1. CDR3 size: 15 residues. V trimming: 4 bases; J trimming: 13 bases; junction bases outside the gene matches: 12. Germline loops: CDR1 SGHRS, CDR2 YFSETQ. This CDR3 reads CASSQPGQGIRPLHF. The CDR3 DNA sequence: TGCGCCAGCAGCCAACCGGGACAGGGTATTCGCCCCCTCCACTTT.

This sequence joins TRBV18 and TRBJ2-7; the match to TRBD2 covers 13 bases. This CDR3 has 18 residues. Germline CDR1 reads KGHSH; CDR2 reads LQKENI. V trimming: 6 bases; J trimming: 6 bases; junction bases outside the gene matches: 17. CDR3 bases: TGTGCCAGCTCCGGTCTAAGCGCACTAGCGGGAGGGCTTTCCGAGCAGTACTTC. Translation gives CASSGLSALAGGLSEQYF.

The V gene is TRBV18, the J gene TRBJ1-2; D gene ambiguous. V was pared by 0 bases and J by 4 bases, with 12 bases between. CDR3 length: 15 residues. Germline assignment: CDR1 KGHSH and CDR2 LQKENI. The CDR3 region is CASSPPIGHVYGYTF. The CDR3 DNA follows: TGTGCCAGCTCACCACCAATCGGCCACGTCTATGGCTACACCTTC.

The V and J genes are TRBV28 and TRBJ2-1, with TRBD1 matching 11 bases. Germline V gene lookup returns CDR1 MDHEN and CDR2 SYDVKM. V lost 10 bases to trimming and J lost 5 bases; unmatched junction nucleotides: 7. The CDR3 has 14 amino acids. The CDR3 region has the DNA TGTGCCACCATTCCGGGACAGGGGGACAATGAGCAGTTCTTC. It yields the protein CATIPGQGDNEQFF. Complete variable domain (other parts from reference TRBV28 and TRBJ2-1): DVKVTQSSRYLVKRTGEKVFLECVQDMDHENMFWYRQDPGLGLRLIYFSYDVKMKEKGDIPEGYSVSREKKERFSLILESASTNQTSMYLCATIPGQGDNEQFFGPGTRLTVL.

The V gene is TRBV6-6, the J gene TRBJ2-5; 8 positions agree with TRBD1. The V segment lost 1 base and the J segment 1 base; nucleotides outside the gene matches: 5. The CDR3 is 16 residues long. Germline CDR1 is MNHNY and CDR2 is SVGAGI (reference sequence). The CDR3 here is CASSYYQTGAQETQYF. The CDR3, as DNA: TGTGCCAGCAGTTACTATCAGACAGGGGCCCAAGAGACCCAGTACTTC.

As DNA, the CDR3 is TGTGCCTGGAGTGTATTGACAGGGATCTCTGGAAACACCATATATTTT. It specifies CAWSVLTGISGNTIYF. The rearrangement joins TRBV30 to TRBJ1-3, with 7 bases that match TRBD1. CDR1 is GTSNPN and CDR2 is SVGIG in the germline V gene (reference sequence). With 0 bases clipped from V and 0 bases from J, the junction kept 5 bases outside the gene matches. The CDR3 is 16 residues long.

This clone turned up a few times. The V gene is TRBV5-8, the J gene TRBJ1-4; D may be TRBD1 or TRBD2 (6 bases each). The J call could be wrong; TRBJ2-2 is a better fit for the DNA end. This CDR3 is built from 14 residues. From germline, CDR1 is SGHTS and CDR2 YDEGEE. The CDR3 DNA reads TGTGCCAGCAGCTTGCGGGGGCTGTTTCGGGAGCTGTTTTTT. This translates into CASSLRGLFRELFF.

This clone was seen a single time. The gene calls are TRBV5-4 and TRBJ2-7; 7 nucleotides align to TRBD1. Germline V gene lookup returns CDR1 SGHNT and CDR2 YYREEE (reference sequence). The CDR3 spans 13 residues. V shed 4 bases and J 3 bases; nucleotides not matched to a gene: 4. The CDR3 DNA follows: TGTGCCAGCAGCCTCACAGGGGTCTACGAGCAGTACTTC. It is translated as CASSLTGVYEQYF.

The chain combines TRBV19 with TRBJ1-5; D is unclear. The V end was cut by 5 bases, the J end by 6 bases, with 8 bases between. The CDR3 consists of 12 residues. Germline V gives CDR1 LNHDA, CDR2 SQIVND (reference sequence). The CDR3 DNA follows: TGTGCCAGTAGTTCTGTGGGTCAGCCCCAGCATTTT. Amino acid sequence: CASSSVGQPQHF.